This T cell receptor beta chain was sequenced in a study of neoadjuvant nivolumab and ipilimumab in lung cancer. Assay used: immunoSEQ multiplex PCR; TCRdb lists only in-frame clones, some missing. The table shows about 16,000 clones, with 65% to 85% occurring only once. J was trimmed by 0 bases and V by 6 bases; bases with no gene match: 5. This CDR3 region has 15 residues. Per the germline V gene, CDR1 is SNHLY and CDR2 is FYNNEI. The gene calls are TRBV2 and TRBJ1-5; 7 bases align to TRBD1. This receptor was identified in an adult with non-small cell lung cancer. The sample in question was tumor tissue, obtained after neoadjuvant nivolumab, alone or with ipilimumab, at or shortly before surgery. The DNA of the CDR3 is TGTGCCAGCAGCGGGACAGCTACTAGCAATCAGCCCCAGCATTTT. Amino acids: CASSGTATSNQPQHF.